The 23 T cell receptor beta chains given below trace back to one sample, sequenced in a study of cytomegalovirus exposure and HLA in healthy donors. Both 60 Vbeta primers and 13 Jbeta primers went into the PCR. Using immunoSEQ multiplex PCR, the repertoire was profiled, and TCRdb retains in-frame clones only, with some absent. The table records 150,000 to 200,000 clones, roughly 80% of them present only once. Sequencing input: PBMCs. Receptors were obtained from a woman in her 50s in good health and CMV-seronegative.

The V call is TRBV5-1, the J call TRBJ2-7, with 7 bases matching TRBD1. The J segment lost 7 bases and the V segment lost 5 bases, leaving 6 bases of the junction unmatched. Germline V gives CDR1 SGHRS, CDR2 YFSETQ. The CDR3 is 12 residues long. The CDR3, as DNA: TGCGCCAGCAGGATTTCGGGACAGGAGCAGTACTTC. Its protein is CASRISGQEQYF.

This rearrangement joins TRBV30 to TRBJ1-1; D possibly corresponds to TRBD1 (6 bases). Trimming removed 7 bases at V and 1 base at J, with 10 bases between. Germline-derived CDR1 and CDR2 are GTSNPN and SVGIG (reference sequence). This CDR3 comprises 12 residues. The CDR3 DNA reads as TGTGCCTCAGGGGTGCGGAACACTGAAGCTTTCTTT. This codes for CASGVRNTEAFF.

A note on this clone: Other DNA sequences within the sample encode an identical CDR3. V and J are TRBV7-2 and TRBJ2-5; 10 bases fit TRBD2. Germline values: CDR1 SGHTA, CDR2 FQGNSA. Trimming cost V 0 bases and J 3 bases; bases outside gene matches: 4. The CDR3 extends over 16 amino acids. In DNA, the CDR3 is TGTGCCAGCAGCTTAGCTCCACTAGCGGGAAAAGAGACCCAGTACTTC. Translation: CASSLAPLAGKETQYF.

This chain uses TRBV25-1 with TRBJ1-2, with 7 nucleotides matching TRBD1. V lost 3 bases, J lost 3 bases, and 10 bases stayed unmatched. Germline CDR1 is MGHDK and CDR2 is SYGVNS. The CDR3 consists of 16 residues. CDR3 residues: CASSEFSGGEDYGYTF. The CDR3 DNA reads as TGTGCCAGCAGTGAGTTCTCAGGGGGAGAGGACTATGGCTACACCTTC.

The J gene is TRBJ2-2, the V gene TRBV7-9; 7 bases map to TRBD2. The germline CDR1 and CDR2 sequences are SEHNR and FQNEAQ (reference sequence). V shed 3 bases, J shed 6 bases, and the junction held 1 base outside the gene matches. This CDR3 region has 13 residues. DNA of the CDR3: TGTGCCAGCAGCTTTACTAGCGCCGGGGAGCTGTTTTTT. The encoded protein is CASSFTSAGELFF.

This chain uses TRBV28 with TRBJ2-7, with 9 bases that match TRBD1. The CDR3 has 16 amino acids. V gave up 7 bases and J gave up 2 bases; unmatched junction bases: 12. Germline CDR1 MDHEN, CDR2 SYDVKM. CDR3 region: CASTSGGTGNPYEQYF. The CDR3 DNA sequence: TGTGCCAGCACCTCGGGTGGGACAGGGAACCCCTACGAGCAGTACTTC.

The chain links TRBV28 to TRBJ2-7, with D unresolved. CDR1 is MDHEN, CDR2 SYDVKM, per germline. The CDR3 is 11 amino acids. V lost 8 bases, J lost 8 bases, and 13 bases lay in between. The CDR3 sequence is CASSAEVKQYF. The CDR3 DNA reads TGTGCCAGCTCCGCAGAGGTGAAGCAGTACTTC. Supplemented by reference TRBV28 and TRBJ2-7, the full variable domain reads DVKVTQSSRYLVKRTGEKVFLECVQDMDHENMFWYRQDPGLGLRLIYFSYDVKMKEKGDIPEGYSVSREKKERFSLILESASTNQTSMYLCASSAEVKQYFGPGTRLTVT.

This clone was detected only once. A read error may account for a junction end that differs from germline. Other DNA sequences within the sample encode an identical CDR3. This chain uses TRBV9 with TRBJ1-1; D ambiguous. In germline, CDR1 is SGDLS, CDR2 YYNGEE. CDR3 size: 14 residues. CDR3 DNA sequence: TGTGCCAGCAGCGTAGAACCGGGTTACACTGAAGCCTTCTTT. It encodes CASSVEPGYTEAFF.

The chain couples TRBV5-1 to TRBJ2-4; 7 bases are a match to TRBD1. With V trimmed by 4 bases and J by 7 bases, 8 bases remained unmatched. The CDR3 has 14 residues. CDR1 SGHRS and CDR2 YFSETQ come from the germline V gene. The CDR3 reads CASSTRQGANIQYF. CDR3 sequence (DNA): TGCGCCAGCAGCACTCGACAGGGAGCCAACATTCAGTACTTC.

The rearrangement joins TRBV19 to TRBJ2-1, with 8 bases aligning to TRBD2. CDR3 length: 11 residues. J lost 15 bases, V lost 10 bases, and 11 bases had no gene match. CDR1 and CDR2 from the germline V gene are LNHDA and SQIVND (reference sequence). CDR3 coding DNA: TGTGCCATCATGTTGGCGGGAGGCCCGTTCTTC. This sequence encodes CAIMLAGGPFF.

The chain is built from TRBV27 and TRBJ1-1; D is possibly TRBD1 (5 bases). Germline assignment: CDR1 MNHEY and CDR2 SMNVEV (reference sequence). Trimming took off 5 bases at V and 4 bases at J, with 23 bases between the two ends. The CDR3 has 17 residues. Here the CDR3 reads CASSLWASGGKGTEAFF. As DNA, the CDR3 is TGTGCCAGCAGTCTCTGGGCCTCGGGGGGAAAAGGCACTGAAGCTTTCTTT.

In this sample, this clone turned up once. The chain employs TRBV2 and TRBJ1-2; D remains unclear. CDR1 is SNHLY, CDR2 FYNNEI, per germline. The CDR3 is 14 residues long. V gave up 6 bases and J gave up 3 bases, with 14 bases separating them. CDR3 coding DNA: TGTGCCAGCAGCCCGAGGGCAGGAGACTATGGCTACACCTTC. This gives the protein CASSPRAGDYGYTF.

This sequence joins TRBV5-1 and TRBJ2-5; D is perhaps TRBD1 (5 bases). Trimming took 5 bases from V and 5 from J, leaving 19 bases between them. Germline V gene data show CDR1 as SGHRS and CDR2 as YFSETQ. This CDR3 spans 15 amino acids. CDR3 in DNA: TGCGCCAGCAGACCTGGAGTCTACAGGTCGGAGACCCAGTACTTC. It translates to CASRPGVYRSETQYF.

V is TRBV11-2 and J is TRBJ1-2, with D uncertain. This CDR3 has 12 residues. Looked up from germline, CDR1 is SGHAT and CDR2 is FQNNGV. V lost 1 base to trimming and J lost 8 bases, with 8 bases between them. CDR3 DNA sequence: TGTGCCAGCAGCTTAGCCCCGAGGGGCTACACCTTC. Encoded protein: CASSLAPRGYTF.

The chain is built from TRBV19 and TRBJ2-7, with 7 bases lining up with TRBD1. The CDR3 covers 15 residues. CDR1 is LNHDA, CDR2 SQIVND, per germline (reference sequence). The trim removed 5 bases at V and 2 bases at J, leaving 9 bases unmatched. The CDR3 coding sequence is TGTGCCAGTAGTCCAACCCGGGACAGACCCTACGAGCAGTACTTC. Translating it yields CASSPTRDRPYEQYF.

As DNA, the CDR3 is TGTGCCATCAGTTCGCCGGGACTGGGGAATGAGCAGTTCTTC. This encodes CAISSPGLGNEQFF. The chain links TRBV10-3 to TRBJ2-1; tentative D call: TRBD2 (6 bases). This CDR3 contains 14 residues. V lost 5 bases, J lost 7 bases, and 15 bases lay in between. Germline V gene lookup returns CDR1 ENHRY and CDR2 SYGVKD.

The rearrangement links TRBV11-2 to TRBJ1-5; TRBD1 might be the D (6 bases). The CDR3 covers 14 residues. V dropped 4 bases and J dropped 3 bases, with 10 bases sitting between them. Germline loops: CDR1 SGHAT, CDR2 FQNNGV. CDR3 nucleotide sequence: TGTGCCAGCAGCTCGGACAGACTCAATCAGCCCCAGCATTTT. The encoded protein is CASSSDRLNQPQHF.

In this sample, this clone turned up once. CDR3 region: CASSSPGQASGANVLTF. In DNA, the CDR3 is TGTGCCAGCAGCTCTCCGGGACAGGCCTCTGGGGCCAACGTCCTGACTTTC. The J gene is TRBJ2-6, the V gene TRBV5-4; TRBD1 aligns across 8 bases. After removal of 3 bases from V and 0 bases from J, the junction contained 5 bases not matched to a gene. The CDR3 loop spans 17 amino acids. Germline V lookup: CDR1 SGHNT, CDR2 YYREEE (reference sequence). Together with reference TRBV5-4 and TRBJ2-6, the CDR3 gives the full variable domain: ETGVTQSPTHLIKTRGQQVTLRCSSQSGHNTVSWYQQALGQGPQFIFQYYREEENGRGNFPPRFSGLQFPNYSSELNVNALELDDSALYLCASSSPGQASGANVLTFGAGSRLTVL.

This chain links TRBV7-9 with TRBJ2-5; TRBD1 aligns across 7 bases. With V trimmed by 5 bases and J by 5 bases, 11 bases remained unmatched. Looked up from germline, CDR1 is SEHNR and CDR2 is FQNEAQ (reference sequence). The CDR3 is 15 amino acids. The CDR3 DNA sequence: TGTGCCAGCAGCGCCCTATTAGGGGGCAGGGAGACCCAGTACTTC. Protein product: CASSALLGGRETQYF.

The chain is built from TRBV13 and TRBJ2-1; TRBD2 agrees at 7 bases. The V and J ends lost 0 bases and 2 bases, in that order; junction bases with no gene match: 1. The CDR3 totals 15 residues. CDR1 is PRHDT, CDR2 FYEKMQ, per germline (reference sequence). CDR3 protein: CASSLGGRAYNEQFF. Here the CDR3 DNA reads TGTGCCAGCAGCTTAGGAGGGAGGGCCTACAATGAGCAGTTCTTC.

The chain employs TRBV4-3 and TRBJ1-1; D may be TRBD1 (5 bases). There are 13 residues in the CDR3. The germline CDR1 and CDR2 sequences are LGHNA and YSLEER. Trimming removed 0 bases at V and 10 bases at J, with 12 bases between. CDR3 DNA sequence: TGCGCCAGCAGCCAAGAGGAGGGGTTGGGAGCTTTCTTT. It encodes CASSQEEGLGAFF.

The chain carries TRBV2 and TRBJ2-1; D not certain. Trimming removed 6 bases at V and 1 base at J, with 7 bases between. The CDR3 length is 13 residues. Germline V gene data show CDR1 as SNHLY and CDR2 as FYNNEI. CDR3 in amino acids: CASSLSSYNEQFF. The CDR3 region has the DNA TGTGCCAGCAGCCTCAGTTCCTACAATGAGCAGTTCTTC. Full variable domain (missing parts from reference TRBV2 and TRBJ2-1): EPEVTQTPSHQVTQMGQEVILRCVPISNHLYFYWYRQILGQKVEFLVSFYNNEISEKSEIFDDQFSVERPDGSNFTLKIRSTKLEDSAMYFCASSLSSYNEQFFGPGTRLTVL.

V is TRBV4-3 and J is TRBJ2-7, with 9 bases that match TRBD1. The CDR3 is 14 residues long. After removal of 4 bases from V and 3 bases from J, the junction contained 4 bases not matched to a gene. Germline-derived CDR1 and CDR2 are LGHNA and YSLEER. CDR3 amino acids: CASSLQTGGYEQYF. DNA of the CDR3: TGCGCCAGCAGCCTCCAGACAGGGGGCTACGAGCAGTACTTC.